The next 13 T cell receptor beta chains were all read from a single sample in a study of glioma-infiltrating T cells. The iRepertoire nested amplicon-rescue multiplex PCR amplified TCR alpha and beta CDR3s from RNA. TCRdb re-called the multiplex PCR reads through MiXCR, storing one row per CDR3 protein. This sample yields some 100,000 distinct CDR3 sequences, of which about 25% are seen a single time; under 45% belongs to the top ten. The sample taken for sequencing was glioma tissue, nonneoplastic brain tissue, or PBMCs (not recorded which). Receptors were obtained from a human donor with low-grade glioma or glioblastoma, undergoing nonglioma brain surgery, or in good health (not recorded which).

This chain joins TRBV13 and TRBJ2-5, with D hard to call. Germline values: CDR1 PRHDT, CDR2 FYEKMQ (reference sequence). This CDR3 is 14 amino acids long. V dropped 5 bases and J dropped 2 bases, with 12 bases sitting between them. The CDR3 bases are TGTGCCAGCAGCGACGGGCCAGCTCAAGAGACCCAGTACTTC. Translation: CASSDGPAQETQYF.

This clonotype was picked up many times. The chain combines TRBV5-1 with TRBJ2-3; D ambiguous. The germline CDR1 and CDR2 sequences are SGHRS and YFSETQ. The CDR3 extends over 16 amino acids. The ends were cut back, 3 bases at V and 2 bases at J, with 16 bases in the middle. DNA for the CDR3: TGCGCCAGCAGCTCAGGACCTCGACAACCCACAGATACGCAGTATTTT. The encoded protein is CASSSGPRQPTDTQYF.

This clonotype was picked up one time. Likely a read error: the CDR3 ends without its conserved phenylalanine or tryptophan. This rearrangement joins TRBV6-6 to TRBJ2-2; 8 bases line up with TRBD1. Germline V gene data show CDR1 as MNHNY and CDR2 as SVGAGI (reference sequence). J was trimmed by 1 base and V by 5 bases; bases with no gene match: 15. This CDR3 is built from 19 residues. Written as DNA, the CDR3 is TGTGCCAGCAGTAGACCGGGACAGGTATCTAGCGAGAACACCGGGGAGCTGTTTCTT. It specifies CASSRPGQVSSENTGELFL.

In its sample, this clonotype was seen many times. This chain uses TRBV12-3 or TRBV12-4 with TRBJ2-3; 10 bases are a match to TRBD2. The CDR3 has 14 amino acids. With V trimmed by 7 bases and J by 6 bases, 7 bases remained unmatched. This chain's CDR3 is CASTLAGVGDTQYF. Written as DNA, the CDR3 is TGTGCCAGCACCCTAGCGGGAGTCGGGGATACGCAGTATTTT.

On this clonotype: It may be a read error: a sequence one base away is much more abundant. The chain joins TRBV27 to TRBJ2-1, with 9 bases identical to TRBD2. From germline, CDR1 is MNHEY and CDR2 SMNVEV (reference sequence). CDR3 length equals 16 residues. V lost 6 bases and J lost 1; bases outside the gene matches: 7. This CDR3 is CASRRLAGRSYNEQFF. The DNA for the CDR3 is TGTGCCAGCAGACGCCTAGCGGGGAGATCCTACAATGAGCAGTTCTTC.

The chain carries TRBV6-5 and TRBJ1-1, with D perhaps TRBD1 (5 bases). Germline V lookup: CDR1 MNHEY, CDR2 SVGAGI. V lost 2 bases and J lost 5, with 12 bases in between. This CDR3 has 14 residues. The CDR3 protein is CASSYVGRGTEAFF. The CDR3 DNA follows: TGTGCCAGCAGTTACGTCGGGCGGGGGACTGAAGCTTTCTTT.

This clonotype was detected many times. The chain recombines TRBV28 with TRBJ2-7; D ambiguous. V gave up 6 bases and J gave up 2 bases, with 8 bases separating them. Germline CDR1 MDHEN, CDR2 SYDVKM. CDR3 length: 12 residues. For the CDR3, the DNA is TGTGCCAGCAGCGATTTCCCCTACGAGCAGTACTTC. It is translated as CASSDFPYEQYF. Drawing the rest from reference TRBV28 and TRBJ2-7, the complete variable domain is DVKVTQSSRYLVKRTGEKVFLECVQDMDHENMFWYRQDPGLGLRLIYFSYDVKMKEKGDIPEGYSVSREKKERFSLILESASTNQTSMYLCASSDFPYEQYFGPGTRLTVT.

A remark on this clonotype: Compared with germline, one end of the junction differs, possibly owing to a read error. The chain employs TRBV3-1 and TRBJ2-3, with a possible D match to TRBD1 (5 bases). The CDR3 has 15 residues. Germline CDR1 reads LGHDT; CDR2 reads YNNKEL (reference sequence). DNA of the CDR3: TGTGCCAGCAGCTACAAGCCCCTTATCACAGGTACGCAGTATTTT. Protein: CASSYKPLITGTQYF.

The chain has TRBV7-9 and TRBJ1-1; no clear D gene. The V end lost 7 bases, the J end lost 5 bases, and 14 bases lay between the germline ends. There are 13 residues in the CDR3. The germline CDR1 and CDR2 sequences are SEHNR and FQNEAQ (reference sequence). DNA for the CDR3: TGTGCCAGCACCTTTGGGAGTTCAACTGAAGCTTTCTTT. This codes for CASTFGSSTEAFF.

This clonotype was found once. Germline and junction disagree at one end, which may indicate a read error. V and J are TRBV4-1 and TRBJ2-5; tentative D call: TRBD2 (7 bases). This CDR3 contains 16 residues. The germline CDR1 and CDR2 sequences are MGHRA and YSYEKL. CDR3 nucleotides: TGCGTCAGCAGCCTAATCGGGGGGCAGGACCTAGAGACCCAGTACTTC. Protein product: CVSSLIGGQDLETQYF.

The chain has TRBV29-1 and TRBJ2-7; 8 bases align to TRBD1. CDR3 length equals 15 residues. Trimming cost V 0 bases and J 4 bases; bases outside gene matches: 8. From germline, CDR1 is SQVTM and CDR2 ANQGSEA. CDR3 sequence: CSVEDLRTGGYEQYF. The CDR3, as DNA: TGCAGCGTTGAAGATCTAAGAACAGGGGGATACGAGCAGTACTTC.

In its sample, this clonotype was seen many times. The chain links TRBV20-1 to TRBJ2-7; maybe TRBD1 (5 bases). The CDR3 has 14 amino acids. V lost 0 bases, J lost 5 bases, and 14 bases lay in between. Germline values: CDR1 DFQATT, CDR2 SNEGSKA (reference sequence). Here the CDR3 DNA reads TGCAGTGCTAGAGATCCTGGCAGGGCTAACGAGCAGTACTTC. Translation: CSARDPGRANEQYF.

This clonotype was detected ten times or more. The chain couples TRBV12-3 or TRBV12-4 to TRBJ1-5; TRBD1 matches at 7 bases. V lost 7 bases and J lost 4; bases outside the gene matches: 10. The CDR3 is made up of 15 amino acids. The CDR3 reads CASTPDRLANQPQHF. The CDR3 region has the DNA TGTGCCAGCACCCCGGACAGGTTGGCGAATCAGCCCCAGCATTTT.